This T cell receptor beta chain was sequenced during a study of cytomegalovirus exposure and HLA in healthy donors. J lost 4 bases, V lost 1 base, and 3 bases had no gene match. The germline V gene has CDR1 LNHNV and CDR2 YYDKDF (reference sequence). The CDR3 runs 15 residues. 60 Vbeta and 13 Jbeta primers were used in PCR. Only in-frame clones appear in the TCRdb table, and some are missing; sequencing was by immunoSEQ multiplex PCR. The data show 90,000 to 110,000 clones, approximately 86% seen once. The chain couples TRBV15 to TRBJ2-3, with TRBD2 identical over 9 bases. The sample comprised PBMCs. The clonotype originates from a man between 18 and 29 years old in good health and CMV-seronegative. Written as DNA, the CDR3 is TGTGCCACCAGCAGAGCGCGGGAGGGGTCAGATACGCAGTATTTT. Translated: CATSRAREGSDTQYF. The full variable domain, rest sourced from reference TRBV15 and TRBJ2-3, is DAMVIQNPRYQVTQFGKPVTLSCSQTLNHNVMYWYQQKSSQAPKLLFHYYDKDFNNEADTPDNFQSRRPNTSFCFLDIRSPGLGDTAMYLCATSRAREGSDTQYFGPGTRLTVL.